These 3 T cell receptor beta chains share one sample of origin, sequenced in a study of human T cells and chemical hapten exposure. Each CDR3 protein gets one entry after TCRdb re-called the RACE reads with MiXCR. The sample has 150,000 to 200,000 distinct CDR3 sequences, roughly a quarter seen once. Time point denoted: patch test 3, about 24 weeks after DPC sensitization. Treatment of the sample: therapeutic diphenylcyclopropenone sensitization with weekly scalp DPC. The sequenced sample was whole blood, obtained in connection with sensitization to the hapten diphenylcyclopropenone (DPC). Every receptor here comes from a woman younger than 30 with alopecia areata. Some clones in this sample may be carry-over from other donors' samples.

This clonotype was detected a few times. The chain uses TRBV27 and TRBJ2-3; the match to TRBD2 covers 7 bases. J was trimmed by 5 bases and V by 8 bases; bases with no gene match: 7. Germline V gene sequence: CDR1 MNHEY, CDR2 SMNVEV (reference sequence). The CDR3 length is 13 residues. CDR3 amino acids: CASGAGVLDTQYF. As DNA, the CDR3 is TGTGCCAGCGGGGCGGGGGTTCTAGATACGCAGTATTTT.

This clonotype was seen a handful of times. The chain recombines TRBV10-3 with TRBJ1-5; D is undetermined. The V gene lost 7 bases and the J gene lost 1 base, with 14 bases spanning the gap. Germline CDR1 is ENHRY and CDR2 is SYGVKD. The CDR3 loop spans 15 amino acids. The CDR3 region has the DNA TGTGCCATCACCGGGGTCGACGACAGCAATCAGCCCCAGCATTTT. Translation: CAITGVDDSNQPQHF.

This sequence joins TRBV20-1 and TRBJ1-4; D is unclear. Trimming stripped 7 bases from V and 7 bases from J, with 19 bases between. This CDR3 contains 14 residues. Looked up from germline, CDR1 is DFQATT and CDR2 is SNEGSKA (reference sequence). CDR3 DNA sequence: TGCAGTGTGGCCAGAAAGGGAGGTGGTGAAAAACTGTTTTTT. As protein: CSVARKGGGEKLFF.